A selection of T cell receptor beta chains follows, all from one sample in a study of Ad26.COV2.S vaccination and SARS-CoV-2 variants. Clones were read by immunoSEQ multiplex PCR, and TCRdb kept only the in-frame ones, dropping some. The sample has 500,000 or so clones, approximately 88% seen once. Specimen: peripheral blood, collected in a trial of Ad26.COV2.S vaccine versus placebo. The receptors here all came from a person between 18 and 65 years old who received the Ad26.COV2.S COVID-19 vaccine or a placebo. CDR3s include the opening cysteine and the closing phenylalanine or tryptophan. The D gene is left open where the match is weak. Rows give clone size only sometimes, using once, few, many, or a class for an expanded clone.

15,NA,NA,TRBJ2-7,TRBV6-5,CASSPWEQPLDEQYF,TGTGCCAGCAGTCCCTGGGAACAGCCTCTCGACGAGCAGTACTTC
13,TRBD1,NA,TRBJ2-7,TRBV10-3,CASIRAGGYEQYF,TGTGCCAGCATCAGGGCAGGGGGCTACGAGCAGTACTTC
12,TRBD2,NA,TRBJ2-1,TRBV30,CAWSFSGSVQFF,TGTGCCTGGAGCTTTAGCGGGAGCGTGCAGTTCTTC
15,TRBD1,NA,TRBJ1-1,TRBV6-5,CASSSRRTGNTEAFF,TGTGCCAGCAGTTCACGAAGGACAGGGAACACTGAAGCTTTCTTT
15,NA,NA,TRBJ2-5,TRBV7-2,CASSSVRPRGETQYF,TGTGCCAGCAGCTCCGTAAGGCCCCGAGGAGAGACCCAGTACTTC
16,NA,NA,TRBJ1-3,TRBV19,CATSWAGALNRNTIYF,TGTGCCACCAGCTGGGCCGGGGCCCTGAATCGAAACACCATATATTTT
13,NA,NA,TRBJ2-7,TRBV5-4,CASSIALGNEQYF,TGTGCCAGCAGCATAGCCCTGGGCAACGAGCAGTACTTC
17,NA,NA,TRBJ1-1,TRBV7-9,CASSLGGAGVMNTEAFF,TGTGCCAGCAGCCTTGGCGGGGCAGGGGTGATGAACACTGAAGCTTTCTTT
11,NA,NA,TRBJ2-5,TRBV5-4,CASSFAETQYF,TGTGCCAGCAGCTTCGCAGAGACCCAGTACTTC
13,NA,NA,TRBJ2-7,TRBV5-4,CASSLIGGNDQYF,TGTGCCAGCAGCTTGATAGGGGGGAACGATCAGTACTTC
16,TRBD2,NA,TRBJ2-1,TRBV18,CASSHGSGRVSDEQFF,TGTGCCAGCTCGCACGGTAGCGGGAGAGTTTCCGATGAGCAGTTCTTC
17,TRBD2,NA,TRBJ2-1,TRBV29-1,CSVEDRPGREYDNEQFF,TGCAGCGTTGAAGATCGCCCGGGGCGGGAGTATGATAATGAGCAGTTCTTC
12,NA,NA,TRBJ2-3,TRBV30,CAWSVGTDTQYF,TGTGCCTGGAGTGTAGGGACCGATACGCAGTATTTT
14,NA,NA,TRBJ1-6,TRBV7-2,CASSLLGENSPLHF,TGTGCCAGCAGCTTATTGGGAGAGAATTCACCCCTCCACTTT
16,NA,NA,TRBJ1-4,TRBV18,CASSPDRPGTSEKLFF,TGTGCCAGCTCACCAGATCGGCCAGGGACGAGTGAAAAACTGTTTTTT
13,NA,NA,TRBJ1-1,TRBV27,CASRYPGDTEAFF,TGTGCCAGCAGGTATCCAGGGGACACTGAAGCTTTCTTT
17,TRBD2,NA,TRBJ2-2,TRBV9,CASSAEGLAANTGELFF,TGTGCCAGCAGCGCCGAGGGACTAGCGGCGAACACCGGGGAGCTGTTTTTT
17,NA,NA,TRBJ2-7,TRBV21-1,CASSKKGTRDSSYEQYF,TGTGCCAGCAGCAAAAAGGGCACCCGGGACAGCTCCTACGAGCAGTACTTC
14,NA,once,TRBJ2-1,TRBV7-2,CASSPQRGLNEQFF,TGTGCCAGCAGCCCCCAACGCGGCCTCAATGAGCAGTTCTTC
15,NA,once,TRBJ1-2,TRBV6-6,CASSNHLGGDYGYTF,TGTGCCAGCAGTAACCACCTGGGGGGCGACTATGGCTACACCTTC
15,NA,NA,TRBJ2-7,TRBV7-7,CASSLNSGQRYEQYF,TGTGCTAGCAGCTTAAATTCCGGACAGCGCTACGAGCAGTACTTC
12,NA,NA,TRBJ1-2,TRBV4-2,CASSQEGKECTF,TGTGCCAGCAGCCAAGAAGGGAAGGAGTGCACCTTC
15,NA,NA,TRBJ2-1,TRBV6-4,CASRQDEGAYNEQFF,TGTGCCAGCAGACAAGACGAAGGGGCCTACAATGAGCAGTTCTTC
14,TRBD2,NA,TRBJ2-7,TRBV5-4,CASSYHGGSREQYF,TGTGCCAGCAGCTACCACGGCGGGAGTCGTGAGCAGTACTTC
12,NA,NA,TRBJ1-1,TRBV6-6,CASREHAIEAFF,TGTGCCAGCAGGGAACACGCCATTGAAGCTTTCTTT
15,NA,NA,TRBJ1-5,TRBV10-3,CAIGSQGELGQPQHF,TGTGCCATCGGGTCGCAGGGTGAGTTAGGGCAGCCCCAGCATTTT
15,TRBD1,NA,TRBJ2-7,TRBV2,CASNRRTGKNYEQYF,TGTGCCAGCAATCGCAGGACAGGGAAAAACTACGAGCAGTACTTC
12,NA,NA,TRBJ2-1,TRBV4-1,CASSQAVNEQFF,TGCGCCAGCAGCCAAGCAGTGAATGAGCAGTTCTTC
14,NA,NA,TRBJ2-2,TRBV28,CASSFRGNTGELFF,TGTGCCAGCAGTTTTAGGGGGAACACCGGGGAGCTGTTTTTT
13,TRBD1,NA,TRBJ1-1,TRBV15,CATSRDGTAEAFF,TGTGCCACCAGCAGAGACGGGACAGCTGAAGCTTTCTTT
14,TRBD2,NA,TRBJ2-1,TRBV2,CASSDLAGRGEEFF,TGTGCCAGCAGTGACCTAGCGGGGCGGGGTGAGGAGTTCTTC
15,TRBD2,NA,TRBJ2-3,TRBV7-3,CASSLWGLGVDTQYF,TGTGCCAGCAGCTTATGGGGACTAGGGGTTGATACGCAGTATTTT
13,NA,NA,TRBJ2-1,TRBV10-3,CAIRSDGLNEQFF,TGTGCCATCCGCTCGGACGGCTTGAATGAGCAGTTCTTC
13,TRBD1,NA,TRBJ2-3,TRBV19,CASLQGAGDTQYF,TGTGCCAGTTTGCAGGGGGCAGGAGATACGCAGTATTTT